These 26 T cell receptor beta chains were sequenced from one sample in a study of T cells in Graves' hyperthyroidism and ophthalmopathy. The TCR beta CDR3 regions underwent amplification using RNA transcripts as the source. HTBI primers were used for first-round RT-PCR of the TCR CDR3. MiXCR, run by TCRdb on the multiplex PCR reads, gives a single entry per CDR3 protein. The sample has nearly 250,000 distinct CDR3 sequences, around 15% seen once. The source material was blood. The receptors come from a woman aged 18-29 years with Graves' ophthalmopathy.

This clonotype was counted at least ten times. The chain joins TRBV27 to TRBJ2-5; TRBD2 matches 14 bases. From germline, CDR1 is MNHEY and CDR2 SMNVEV (reference sequence). The CDR3 sequence is 21 residues long. V lost 2 bases, J lost 3 bases, and 17 bases stayed unmatched. The CDR3 bases are TGTGCCAGCAGTTTAAGATATTACCCGGGACTAGCGGGAGAGTCGGAAGAGACCCAGTACTTC. Residues: CASSLRYYPGLAGESEETQYF.

The sample holds many counts of this clonotype. The genes are TRBV20-1 and TRBJ2-5, with 16 nucleotides matching TRBD2. After removal of 6 bases from V and 1 base from J, the junction contained 11 bases not matched to a gene. The CDR3 has 18 residues. Germline CDR1 DFQATT, CDR2 SNEGSKA (reference sequence). The CDR3, as DNA: TGCAGTGCCAACCAGGGACTAGCGGGGGGGTACCGCCAAGAGACCCAGTACTTC. The encoded protein is CSANQGLAGGYRQETQYF.

This clonotype showed up many times. The DNA of the CDR3 is TGCAGTGCTAGCAGCTACCCGATAACCCATAGCAATCAGCCCCAGCATTTT. This gives the protein CSASSYPITHSNQPQHF. This chain joins TRBV20-1 and TRBJ1-5, with D unclear. Germline V gene lookup returns CDR1 DFQATT and CDR2 SNEGSKA (reference sequence). The CDR3 contains 17 residues. The V gene lost 3 bases and the J gene lost 0 bases, with 18 bases spanning the gap.

This clonotype has at least ten counts. The chain combines TRBV6-1 with TRBJ1-2; no reliable D call. V was shortened by 5 bases and J by 2 bases, with 12 bases between the two germline ends. There are 14 residues in the CDR3. Germline assignment: CDR1 MNHNS and CDR2 SASEGT. The CDR3 DNA reads TGTGCCAGCAGTTACGGCCTTGGGAACTATGGCTACACCTTC. Translated, it gives CASSYGLGNYGYTF.

This clonotype has at least ten counts. The V call is TRBV9, the J call TRBJ1-6; D uncertain. This CDR3 region has 16 residues. Per germline, CDR1 SGDLS and CDR2 YYNGEE. Trimming stripped 0 bases from V and 7 bases from J, with 14 bases between. The CDR3 is CASSVEFDLRNSPLHF. CDR3 in DNA: TGTGCCAGCAGCGTAGAGTTTGACCTCAGGAATTCACCCCTCCACTTT.

The rearrangement uses TRBV20-1 and TRBJ2-7; 8 positions agree with TRBD2. Germline assignment: CDR1 DFQATT and CDR2 SNEGSKA (reference sequence). V lost 5 bases and J lost 5; bases outside the gene matches: 11. The CDR3 has 14 residues. Here the CDR3 DNA reads TGCAGTGCTGCGCCCGGGACTAGAGGCCACGAGCAGTACTTC. Amino acids: CSAAPGTRGHEQYF.

This clonotype was counted many times. The V call is TRBV5-6, the J call TRBJ1-1; TRBD1 matches 7 bases. Germline-derived CDR1 and CDR2 are SGHDT and YYEEEE. This CDR3 is built from 15 residues. V lost 4 bases, J lost 0 bases, and 6 bases stayed unmatched. Here the CDR3 DNA reads TGTGCCAGCAGCACCACCAGGGGGATGAACACTGAAGCTTTCTTT. Its protein is CASSTTRGMNTEAFF.

At least ten counts were recorded for this clonotype. The V gene is TRBV27, the J gene TRBJ2-1, with 12 bases matching TRBD2. CDR1 is MNHEY, CDR2 SMNVEV, per germline (reference sequence). V was pared by 2 bases and J by 12 bases, with 8 bases of the junction left unmatched. The length of the CDR3 is 15 residues. The chain's CDR3 is CASSLRSSGGGRQFF. CDR3 sequence (DNA): TGTGCCAGCAGTTTAAGATCTAGCGGGGGGGGAAGGCAGTTCTTC.

This clonotype came up once. The chain joins TRBV11-2 to TRBJ2-7; 11 positions agree with TRBD2. The CDR3 contains 16 residues. The V gene end was trimmed by 1 base and the J gene end by 3 bases; junction bases not matched to a gene: 5. Per germline, CDR1 SGHAT and CDR2 FQNNGV. CDR3 loop: CASSLAGTSGNYEQYF. As DNA, the CDR3 is TGTGCCAGCAGCTTAGCCGGGACTAGCGGTAACTACGAGCAGTACTTC.

This clonotype was seen many times. V is TRBV5-6 and J is TRBJ2-5; D perhaps matches TRBD2 (6 bases). From germline, CDR1 is SGHDT and CDR2 YYEEEE. The CDR3 contains 14 residues. V shed 3 bases and J shed 5 bases, with 14 bases lying between them. CDR3 in amino acids: CASSWTGVRETQYF. In DNA form, the CDR3 reads TGTGCCAGCAGCTGGACGGGGGTCCGTGAGACCCAGTACTTC.

The V gene is TRBV7-2, the J gene TRBJ2-7; 8 bases are shared with TRBD2. With V trimmed by 0 bases and J by 5 bases, 3 bases remained unmatched. Per the germline V gene, CDR1 is SGHTA and CDR2 is FQGNSA. The CDR3 spans 14 residues. As DNA, the CDR3 is TGTGCCAGCAGCTTAGCTGCCGGGGGGGACGAGCAGTACTTC. It is translated as CASSLAAGGDEQYF.

This clonotype was recorded many times. The chain couples TRBV28 to TRBJ1-5; 9 positions agree with TRBD1. Germline CDR1 reads MDHEN; CDR2 reads SYDVKM. The V gene end was trimmed by 8 bases and the J gene end by 2 bases; junction bases not matched to a gene: 19. The CDR3 covers 19 residues. CDR3 sequence reads: CASHRMPGQGSSGNQPQHF. CDR3 DNA: TGTGCCAGCCACCGTATGCCGGGACAGGGCTCCTCGGGCAATCAGCCCCAGCATTTT.

In its sample, this clonotype was seen many times. The chain recombines TRBV9 with TRBJ2-7; D not resolved. The CDR3 sequence is 14 residues long. V was cut by 3 bases and J by 1 base, with 11 bases left in between. In germline, CDR1 is SGDLS, CDR2 YYNGEE. The CDR3, as DNA: TGTGCCAGCAGCGAACAGCCTGGTTCCTACGAGCAGTACTTC. Encoded protein: CASSEQPGSYEQYF.

This clonotype was detected many times. The V call is TRBV18, the J call TRBJ2-7, with a possible D match to TRBD1 (7 bases). CDR1 KGHSH and CDR2 LQKENI come from the germline V gene. V gave up 5 bases and J gave up 3 bases, with 11 bases separating them. The CDR3 has 13 amino acids. CDR3 DNA sequence: TGTGCCAGCTCAGGGGGGACAGTCTACGAGCAGTACTTC. This codes for CASSGGTVYEQYF.

This clonotype was seen at least ten times. The CDR3 region is CAWSWGRGDVETQYF. CDR3 DNA: TGTGCCTGGAGCTGGGGGCGGGGGGACGTAGAGACCCAGTACTTC. The chain joins TRBV30 to TRBJ2-5; 8 bases agree with TRBD2. The CDR3 consists of 15 residues. CDR1 is GTSNPN and CDR2 is SVGIG in the germline V gene (reference sequence). V trimming: 3 bases; J trimming: 4 bases; junction bases outside the gene matches: 10.

This chain links TRBV3-1 with TRBJ2-7, with D possibly called TRBD1 or TRBD2 (5 bases each). Trimming shortened V by 0 bases and J by 2 bases, and 11 bases separated the two germline ends. Germline V gene sequence: CDR1 LGHDT, CDR2 YNNKEL (reference sequence). This CDR3 comprises 15 residues. CDR3 sequence (DNA): TGTGCCAGCAGCCAAGAGATGGGGACCCCCTACGAGCAGTACTTC. This codes for CASSQEMGTPYEQYF.

This clonotype appeared many times. The V call is TRBV12-3 or TRBV12-4, the J call TRBJ1-5; 7 bases match TRBD1. Trimming cost V 6 bases and J 0 bases; bases outside gene matches: 5. This CDR3 contains 15 residues. CDR3 protein: CASRLGTVSNQPQHF. CDR3 sequence (DNA): TGTGCCAGCAGACTGGGGACAGTTAGCAATCAGCCCCAGCATTTT.

The genes are TRBV11-2 and TRBJ2-7; 8 nucleotides align to TRBD2. The V segment lost 6 bases and the J segment 2 bases; nucleotides outside the gene matches: 6. Germline CDR1 SGHAT, CDR2 FQNNGV. This CDR3 contains 14 residues. The CDR3 DNA sequence: TGTGCCAGCAGAGCCGGGACTAGTACCTACGAGCAGTACTTC. Protein: CASRAGTSTYEQYF.

In its sample, this clonotype was seen many times. The chain employs TRBV7-9 and TRBJ1-2, with 7 bases matching TRBD1. The CDR3 length is 15 residues. The junction had 6 bases not matched to a gene; V was cut back by 1 base and J by 4 bases. Looked up from germline, CDR1 is SEHNR and CDR2 is FQNEAQ (reference sequence). CDR3 DNA sequence: TGTGCCAGCAGCTTAGATGGGACAGACCTCTATGGCTACACCTTC. Protein sequence: CASSLDGTDLYGYTF.

In its sample, this clonotype was seen many times. The chain is built from TRBV6-1 and TRBJ1-5; D call uncertain. CDR1 is MNHNS, CDR2 SASEGT, per germline. V was shortened by 9 bases and J by 2 bases, with 11 bases between the two germline ends. The CDR3 extends over 13 amino acids. The CDR3 sequence: CASGRFGNQPQHF. Written as DNA, the CDR3 is TGTGCCAGTGGACGGTTTGGCAATCAGCCCCAGCATTTT.

This clonotype was observed many times. This rearrangement joins TRBV19 to TRBJ2-7; 7 bases match TRBD2. The germline gives CDR1 LNHDA, CDR2 SQIVND (reference sequence). CDR3 length equals 15 residues. J gave up 5 bases and V 6 bases, and 13 bases lay outside the gene matches. CDR3 coding DNA: TGTGCCAGTAGCCAACGCCTAGCGGATGTCGACGAGCAGTACTTC. As protein: CASSQRLADVDEQYF.

This clonotype was seen repeatedly, ten times or more. This chain joins TRBV12-3 or TRBV12-4 and TRBJ1-4; D call uncertain. There are 13 residues in the CDR3. Trimming took 3 bases from V and 8 from J, leaving 10 bases between them. The CDR3 DNA reads as TGTGCCAGCAGTTTTGGGAGGTGGGAAAAACTGTTTTTT. Its protein is CASSFGRWEKLFF.

This clonotype was picked up many times. The chain employs TRBV28 and TRBJ1-5; a possible D gene is TRBD1 (5 bases). The V end was cut by 7 bases, the J end by 6 bases, with 19 bases between. CDR1 is MDHEN, CDR2 SYDVKM, per germline. The CDR3 runs to 15 residues. CDR3: CASTRGGRGAQPQHF. CDR3 DNA sequence: TGTGCCAGCACTCGGGGGGGGAGGGGAGCTCAGCCCCAGCATTTT. The full variable domain, its missing parts supplied by reference TRBV28 and TRBJ1-5, is DVKVTQSSRYLVKRTGEKVFLECVQDMDHENMFWYRQDPGLGLRLIYFSYDVKMKEKGDIPEGYSVSREKKERFSLILESASTNQTSMYLCASTRGGRGAQPQHFGDGTRLSIL.

The chain is built from TRBV27 and TRBJ2-7, with 11 bases matching TRBD2. The germline CDR1 and CDR2 sequences are MNHEY and SMNVEV (reference sequence). CDR3 length: 14 amino acids. J gave up 7 bases and V 1 base, and 3 bases lay outside the gene matches. In nucleotides, the CDR3 is TGTGCCAGCAGTTTATATACTAGCGGGGGTGAGCAGTACTTC. Its translation is CASSLYTSGGEQYF.

The table lists this clonotype with many counts. The chain uses TRBV11-3 and TRBJ1-1; D is uncertain. Trimming took 5 bases from V and 0 from J, leaving 7 bases between them. The CDR3 has 13 amino acids. Germline CDR1 and CDR2: SGHNT and YENEEA. In DNA, the CDR3 is TGTGCCAGCAGCCTGACGATGAACACTGAAGCTTTCTTT. Residues: CASSLTMNTEAFF.

The chain carries TRBV7-2 and TRBJ2-5; tentative D call: TRBD2 (7 bases). Germline V lookup: CDR1 SGHTA, CDR2 FQGNSA. Trimming removed 1 base from V and 2 bases from J, with 11 bases in between. The CDR3 is 15 residues long. CDR3 DNA sequence: TGTGCCAGCAGCTTAGGGGGGGGCCTTCAAGAGACCCAGTACTTC. Protein product: CASSLGGGLQETQYF.